A single T cell receptor beta chain is shown here with its context. Its antigen specificity is not known. Qualities for individual bases were not recorded, and no much larger clone is one base off. Genomic DNA was isolated from the sorted cells so that the TCRbeta CDR3 region could be sequenced. TCRbeta CDR3 regions were sequenced using the immunoSEQ Assay. TCRdb limited this immuneACCESS table to in-frame rearrangements with V and J called. A share of clones is missing; checked studies link under half to unresolved V genes, and the rest is unexplained. The sample table contains over 60,000 clones; only one count was recorded for about 82% of them. More than 1.5% of the sample rests with the top ten. This sample is part of a study of OX40 agonist ivuxolimab in advanced cancers. At the level of the whole study: The costimulatory receptor OX40 (CD134) was targeted by ivuxolimab, a fully human IgG2 agonistic monoclonal antibody. Prior anti-PD-1, anti-PD-L1 or anti-CTLA-4 therapy was permitted, and checkpoint inhibitors had been received by roughly two fifths of dose-escalation patients. Intravenous ivuxolimab was administered to patients every 2 weeks at six dose levels: 0.01, 0.1, 0.3, 1.5, 3 and 10 mg/kg. In the dose-escalation cohort, roughly 80% of patients were male, and the mean age was around 60 years, with a range of about 20 to 90. The purpose of peripheral TCRbeta sequencing was to test whether ivuxolimab changed TCR sequence diversity and led to clonal T-cell expansion. The paper covers the monotherapy dose-escalation part of the phase I ivuxolimab trial, which included N of about 56 patients. Partial responses occurred in three dose-escalation patients: two with cutaneous melanoma and one with hepatocellular carcinoma. Among the approximately 50 dose-escalation patients, about 20 had hepatocellular carcinoma, roughly 15 melanoma, 9 renal cell carcinoma and 9 head and neck cancer. Results and caveats for the whole study, not just this receptor: At doses of 0.1 to 3.0 mg/kg, clonal expansion of both CD4+ and CD8+ T cells in blood was seen between baseline and week 6. Low levels of normalized T-cell clonal expansion were also seen in some patients who did not respond. In the 0.1-3.0 mg/kg groups, partial responders had among the lowest normalized peripheral clonal expansion, particularly in CD8+ T cells. On average, CD8+ T cells showed more expanded clones than CD4+ T cells after ivuxolimab. The antigen specificity of the clonally expanded peripheral T cells was not determined.

The trial excluded patients who had a history of autoimmune disease or who were on systemic immunosuppression. In every dose cohort, peripheral blood was drawn for TCR sequencing at baseline, cycle 4 day 1, and cycle 7 day 1. The samples were drawn from a first-in-human, open-label, multicenter phase I dose-escalation trial of ivuxolimab. Adults with locally advanced or metastatic head and neck squamous cell, hepatocellular, melanoma or renal cell carcinoma were enrolled in the trial. CD4+ and CD8+ T cells were sorted separately from peripheral blood before TCR sequencing. For this chain, trimming is 4 bases at the V end and 3 bases at the J end, and the number of junction bases without a gene match is 8. Sequences SGHNT (CDR1) and YENEEA (CDR2) are obtained from the germline V gene. The CDR3 contains 15 residues, cysteine and phenylalanine counted. CDR3 DNA is the only sequence kept; it has 45 bases, read in frame from the first base.

The chain joins TRBV11-3 to TRBJ1-1; the junction holds 7 bases that match TRBD1. The sequenced sample was CD4+ or CD8+ T cells sorted from blood, obtained in a trial of the OX40 agonist ivuxolimab. The clonotype originates from an adult with an advanced solid tumor such as melanoma, head and neck, liver or kidney cancer. The DNA sequence reads TGTGCCAGCAGCTCAGACGGGCAGGGGGACACTGAAGCTTTCTTT. Its amino acids are CASSSDGQGDTEAFF.